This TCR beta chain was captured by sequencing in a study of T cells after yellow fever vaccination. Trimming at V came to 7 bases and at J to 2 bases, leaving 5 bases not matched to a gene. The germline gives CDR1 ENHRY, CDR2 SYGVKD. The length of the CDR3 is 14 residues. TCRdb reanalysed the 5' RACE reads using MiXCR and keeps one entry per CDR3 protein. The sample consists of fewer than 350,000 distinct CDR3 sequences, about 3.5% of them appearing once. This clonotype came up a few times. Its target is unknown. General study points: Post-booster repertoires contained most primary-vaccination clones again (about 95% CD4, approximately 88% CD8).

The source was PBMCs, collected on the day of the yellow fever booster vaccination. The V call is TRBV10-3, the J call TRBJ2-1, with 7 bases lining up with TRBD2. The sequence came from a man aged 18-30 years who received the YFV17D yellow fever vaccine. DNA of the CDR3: TGTGCCATCAAAACTAGCGACACCTACAATGAGCAGTTCTTC. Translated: CAIKTSDTYNEQFF.